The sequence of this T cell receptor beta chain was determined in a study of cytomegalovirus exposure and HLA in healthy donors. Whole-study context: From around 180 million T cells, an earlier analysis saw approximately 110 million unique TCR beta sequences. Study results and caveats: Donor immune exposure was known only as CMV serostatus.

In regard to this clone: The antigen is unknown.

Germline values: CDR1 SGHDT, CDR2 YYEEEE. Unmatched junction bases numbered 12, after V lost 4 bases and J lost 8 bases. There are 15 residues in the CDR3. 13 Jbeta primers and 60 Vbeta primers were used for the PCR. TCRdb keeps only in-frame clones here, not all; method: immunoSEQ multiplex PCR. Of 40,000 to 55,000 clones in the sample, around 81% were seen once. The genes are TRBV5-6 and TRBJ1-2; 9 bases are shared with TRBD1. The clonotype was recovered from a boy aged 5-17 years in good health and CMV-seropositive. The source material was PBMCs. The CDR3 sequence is CASSLLDRGGMGYTF. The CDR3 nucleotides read TGTGCCAGCAGCCTTTTGGACAGGGGTGGTATGGGCTACACCTTC.